This section outlines one T cell receptor beta chain sequence together with its context. The CDR3 sequence is 14 residues long. Trimming removed 6 bases at V and 1 base at J, with 12 bases between. The germline V gene has CDR1 ENHRY and CDR2 SYGVKD. This sample is part of a study of blood T cell repertoires in COVID-19. Study details: There were acute and convalescent COVID-19 samples, and they came from the United States, Italy and Spain. From T cells, B-cell-depleted T cells, or PBMCs came the material, which was cDNA or gDNA.

Source study methods: Amplification with reference gene primers provided the estimates of nucleated cell counts. Data came from immunoSEQ multiplex PCR; TCRdb stores just in-frame clones and leaves some out. The V and J calls and clone size are taken from that table; D and trimming were inferred from the DNA. The table lists about 180,000 clones, 89% of them singletons. The sample comprised peripheral blood. The source of this sequence is a man aged 18-30 years who had recovered from COVID-19. This sequence joins TRBV10-3 and TRBJ1-1, with D maybe TRBD1 (6 bases). The CDR3 here is CAIRAQGPNTEAFF. In nucleotides, the CDR3 is TGTGCCATCAGGGCACAGGGACCGAACACTGAAGCTTTCTTT.